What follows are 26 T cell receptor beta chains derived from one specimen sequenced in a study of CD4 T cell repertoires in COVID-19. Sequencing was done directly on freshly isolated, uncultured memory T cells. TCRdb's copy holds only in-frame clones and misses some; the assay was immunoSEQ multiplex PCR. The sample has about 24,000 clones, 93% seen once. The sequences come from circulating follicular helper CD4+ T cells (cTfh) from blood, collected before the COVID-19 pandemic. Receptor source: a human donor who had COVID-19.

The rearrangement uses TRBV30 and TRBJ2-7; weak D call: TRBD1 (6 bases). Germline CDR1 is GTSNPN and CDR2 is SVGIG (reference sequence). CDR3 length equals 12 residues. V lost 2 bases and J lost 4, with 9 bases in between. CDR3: CAWSSQGYEQYF. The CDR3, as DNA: TGTGCCTGGAGTTCACAGGGTTACGAGCAGTACTTC.

The CDR3 DNA reads as TGTGCCAGCAGCTTGAAGGGAGGTAACTATGGCTACACCTTC. Protein: CASSLKGGNYGYTF. V usage is TRBV5-4 and J usage is TRBJ1-2; D gene unclear. Germline V lookup: CDR1 SGHNT, CDR2 YYREEE (reference sequence). The CDR3 runs 14 residues. Trimming stripped 1 base from V and 1 base from J, with 8 bases between.

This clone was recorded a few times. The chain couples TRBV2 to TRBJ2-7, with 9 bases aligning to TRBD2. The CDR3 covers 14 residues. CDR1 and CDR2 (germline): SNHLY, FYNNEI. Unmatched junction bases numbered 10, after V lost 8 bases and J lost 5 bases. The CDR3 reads CASGSSGSSNEQYF. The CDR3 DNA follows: TGTGCCAGCGGGAGTAGCGGGAGTAGCAACGAGCAGTACTTC.

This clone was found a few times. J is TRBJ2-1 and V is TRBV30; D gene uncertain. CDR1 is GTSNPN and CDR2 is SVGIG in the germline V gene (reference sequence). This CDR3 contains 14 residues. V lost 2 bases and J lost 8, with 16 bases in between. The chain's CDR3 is CAWSTSIRFDEQFF. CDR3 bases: TGTGCCTGGAGTACTTCAATTCGGTTCGATGAGCAGTTCTTC.

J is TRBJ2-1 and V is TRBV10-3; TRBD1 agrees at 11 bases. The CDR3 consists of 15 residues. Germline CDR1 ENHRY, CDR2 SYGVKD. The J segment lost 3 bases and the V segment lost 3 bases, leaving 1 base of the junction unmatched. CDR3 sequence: CAISEGTGGYNEQFF. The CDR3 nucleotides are TGTGCCATCAGTGAAGGGACAGGGGGCTACAATGAGCAGTTCTTC.

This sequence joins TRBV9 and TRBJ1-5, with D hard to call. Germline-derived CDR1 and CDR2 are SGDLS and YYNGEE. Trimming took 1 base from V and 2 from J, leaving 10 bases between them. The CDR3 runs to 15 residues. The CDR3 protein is CASSVHDGGNQPQHF. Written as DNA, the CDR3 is TGTGCCAGCAGCGTACACGACGGGGGCAATCAGCCCCAGCATTTT.

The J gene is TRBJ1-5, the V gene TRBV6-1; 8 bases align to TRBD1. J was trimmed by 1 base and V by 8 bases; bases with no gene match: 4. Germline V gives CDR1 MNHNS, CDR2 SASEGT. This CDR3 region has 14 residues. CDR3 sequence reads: CASHRGRSNQPQHF. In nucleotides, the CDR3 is TGTGCCAGCCACAGGGGGAGGAGCAATCAGCCCCAGCATTTT.

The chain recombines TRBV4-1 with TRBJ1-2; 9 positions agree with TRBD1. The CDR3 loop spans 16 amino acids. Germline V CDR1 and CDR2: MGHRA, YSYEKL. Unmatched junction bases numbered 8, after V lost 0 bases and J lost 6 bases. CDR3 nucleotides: TGCGCCAGCAGCCAAGAAAGGGGGACAGGGAGAGATGGCTACACCTTC. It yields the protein CASSQERGTGRDGYTF.

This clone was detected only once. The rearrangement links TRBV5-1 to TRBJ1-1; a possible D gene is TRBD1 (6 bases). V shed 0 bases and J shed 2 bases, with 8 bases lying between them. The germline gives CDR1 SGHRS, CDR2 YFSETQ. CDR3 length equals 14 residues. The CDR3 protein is CASSLDRANTEAFF. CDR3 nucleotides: TGCGCCAGCAGCTTGGACAGGGCCAACACTGAAGCTTTCTTT.

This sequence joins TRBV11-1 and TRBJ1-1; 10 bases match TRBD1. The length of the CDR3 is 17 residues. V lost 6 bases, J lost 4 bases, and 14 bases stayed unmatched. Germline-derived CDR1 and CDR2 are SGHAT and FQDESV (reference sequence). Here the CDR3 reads CASRRKATGQGGTEAFF. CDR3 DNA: TGTGCCAGCAGGCGGAAAGCAACAGGACAGGGGGGCACTGAAGCTTTCTTT. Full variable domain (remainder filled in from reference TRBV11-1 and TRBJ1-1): EAEVAQSPRYKITEKSQAVAFWCDPISGHATLYWYRQILGQGPELLVQFQDESVVDDSQLPKDRFSAERLKGVDSTLKIQPAELGDSAMYLCASRRKATGQGGTEAFFGQGTRLTVV.

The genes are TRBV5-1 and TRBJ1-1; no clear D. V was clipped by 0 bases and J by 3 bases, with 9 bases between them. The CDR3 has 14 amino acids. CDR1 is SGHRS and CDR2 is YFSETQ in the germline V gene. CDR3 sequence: CASSLEIRDTEAFF. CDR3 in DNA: TGCGCCAGCAGCTTGGAAATTCGGGACACTGAAGCTTTCTTT. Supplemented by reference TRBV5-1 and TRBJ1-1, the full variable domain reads KAGVTQTPRYLIKTRGQQVTLSCSPISGHRSVSWYQQTPGQGLQFLFEYFSETQRNKGNFPGRFSGRQFSNSRSEMNVSTLELGDSALYLCASSLEIRDTEAFFGQGTRLTVV.

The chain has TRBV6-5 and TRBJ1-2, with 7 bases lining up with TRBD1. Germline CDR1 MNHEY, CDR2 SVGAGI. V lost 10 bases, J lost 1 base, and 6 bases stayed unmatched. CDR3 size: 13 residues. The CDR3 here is CATQTGNNYGYTF. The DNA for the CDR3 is TGTGCCACTCAGACAGGGAATAACTATGGCTACACCTTC.

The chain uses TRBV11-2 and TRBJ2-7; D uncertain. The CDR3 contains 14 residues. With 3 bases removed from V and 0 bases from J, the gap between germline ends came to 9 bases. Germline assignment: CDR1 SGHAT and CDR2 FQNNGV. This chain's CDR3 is CASSLSYPSYEQYF. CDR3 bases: TGTGCCAGCAGCTTGAGCTATCCCTCCTACGAGCAGTACTTC.

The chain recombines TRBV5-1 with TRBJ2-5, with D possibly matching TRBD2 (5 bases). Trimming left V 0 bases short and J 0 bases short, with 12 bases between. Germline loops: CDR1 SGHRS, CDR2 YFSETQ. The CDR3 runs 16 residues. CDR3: CASSLAASYDQETQYF. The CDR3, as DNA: TGCGCCAGCAGCTTGGCGGCTAGCTACGACCAAGAGACCCAGTACTTC.

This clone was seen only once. The CDR3 loop reads CASSPPLGLTGDTQYF. The CDR3 DNA sequence: TGTGCCAGCAGCCCCCCTCTGGGGCTAACGGGAGATACGCAGTATTTT. The chain uses TRBV7-2 and TRBJ2-3; D may be TRBD1 (5 bases). The V end lost 5 bases, the J end lost 5 bases, and 20 bases lay between the germline ends. Germline CDR1 is SGHTA and CDR2 is FQGNSA. CDR3 length equals 16 residues.

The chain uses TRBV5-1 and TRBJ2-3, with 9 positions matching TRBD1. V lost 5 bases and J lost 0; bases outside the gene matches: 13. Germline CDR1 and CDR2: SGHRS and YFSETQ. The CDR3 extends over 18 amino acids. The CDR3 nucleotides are TGCGCCAGCAGGGACCCGGGACAGGGCCTTTCTAGCACAGATACGCAGTATTTT. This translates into CASRDPGQGLSSTDTQYF.

CDR3 amino acids: CASSRTENYEQYF. As DNA, the CDR3 is TGTGCCAGCAGTCGGACAGAGAACTACGAGCAGTACTTC. The rearrangement uses TRBV6-1 and TRBJ2-5, with D possibly TRBD1 on 6 matching bases. The J call is uncertain, as TRBJ2-7 better fits the DNA end. This CDR3 is 13 amino acids long. Germline V gene lookup returns CDR1 MNHNS and CDR2 SASEGT.

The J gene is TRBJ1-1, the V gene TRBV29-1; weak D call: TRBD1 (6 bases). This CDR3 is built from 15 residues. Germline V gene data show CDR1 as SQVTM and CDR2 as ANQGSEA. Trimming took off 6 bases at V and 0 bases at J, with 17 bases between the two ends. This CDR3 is CSVGVSGVMNTEAFF. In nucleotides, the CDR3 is TGCAGCGTCGGCGTTTCAGGGGTAATGAACACTGAAGCTTTCTTT.

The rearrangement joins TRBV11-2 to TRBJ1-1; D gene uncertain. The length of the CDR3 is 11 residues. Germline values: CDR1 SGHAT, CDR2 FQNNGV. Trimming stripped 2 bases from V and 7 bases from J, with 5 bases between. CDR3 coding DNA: TGTGCCAGCAGCTTATCGGGTGAAGCTTTCTTT. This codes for CASSLSGEAFF.

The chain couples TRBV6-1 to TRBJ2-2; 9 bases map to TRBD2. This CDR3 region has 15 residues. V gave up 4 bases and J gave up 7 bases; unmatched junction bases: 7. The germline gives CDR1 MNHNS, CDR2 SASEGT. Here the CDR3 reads CASSAAGGKFGELFF. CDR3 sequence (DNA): TGTGCCAGCAGTGCGGCGGGAGGGAAATTCGGGGAGCTGTTTTTT.

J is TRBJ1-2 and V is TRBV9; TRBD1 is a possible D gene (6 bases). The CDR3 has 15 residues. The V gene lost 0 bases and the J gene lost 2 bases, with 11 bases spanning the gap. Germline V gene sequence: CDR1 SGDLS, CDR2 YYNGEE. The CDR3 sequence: CASSVAGAANYGYTF. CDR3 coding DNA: TGTGCCAGCAGCGTAGCAGGGGCCGCAAACTATGGCTACACCTTC.

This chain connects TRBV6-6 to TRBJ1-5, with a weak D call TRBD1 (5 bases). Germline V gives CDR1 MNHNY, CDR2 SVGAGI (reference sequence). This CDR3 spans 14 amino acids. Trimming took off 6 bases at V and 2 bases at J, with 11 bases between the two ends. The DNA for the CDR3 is TGTGCCAGCAGAACAGACAGACGCAATCAGCCCCAGCATTTT. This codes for CASRTDRRNQPQHF.

This CDR3 is CASSPGGDTRANTEAFF. As DNA, the CDR3 is TGTGCCAGCTCACCAGGGGGGGACACACGAGCCAACACTGAAGCTTTCTTT. This chain links TRBV18 with TRBJ1-1; a possible D gene is TRBD1 (6 bases). Per germline, CDR1 KGHSH and CDR2 LQKENI. This CDR3 is 17 amino acids long. Trimming took off 2 bases at V and 2 bases at J, with 18 bases between the two ends.

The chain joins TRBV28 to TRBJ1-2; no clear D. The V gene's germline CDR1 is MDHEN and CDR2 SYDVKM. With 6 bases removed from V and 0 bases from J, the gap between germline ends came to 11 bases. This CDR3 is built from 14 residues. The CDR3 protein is CASSPPGTNYGYTF. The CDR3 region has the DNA TGTGCCAGCAGCCCCCCGGGGACTAACTATGGCTACACCTTC.

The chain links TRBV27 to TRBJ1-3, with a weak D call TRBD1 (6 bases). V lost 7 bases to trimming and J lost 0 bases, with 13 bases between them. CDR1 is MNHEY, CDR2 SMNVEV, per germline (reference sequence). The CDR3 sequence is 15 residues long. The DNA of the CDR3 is TGTGCCAGCAAACTGGACAGAAACTCTGGAAACACCATATATTTT. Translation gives CASKLDRNSGNTIYF.

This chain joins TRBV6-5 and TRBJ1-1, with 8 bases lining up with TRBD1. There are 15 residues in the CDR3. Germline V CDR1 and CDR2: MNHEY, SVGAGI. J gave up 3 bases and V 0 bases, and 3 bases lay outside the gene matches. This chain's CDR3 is CASSYSHRGDTEAFF. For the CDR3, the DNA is TGTGCCAGCAGTTACTCCCACAGGGGGGACACTGAAGCTTTCTTT.